This entry is about one TCR beta chain. The antigen is not known. This entry is derived from a study of Ad26.COV2.S vaccination and SARS-CoV-2 variants. Broader study findings: Recipients of vaccine and of placebo showed similar breadth of their non-spike TCR repertoires.

Treatment here: roughly 20 received Ad26.COV2.S at low or high dose, single or two shots; several received placebo; per-sample allocation not given. Sampling occurred on day 63 after the first vaccine or placebo injection. An adult of 18-55 years in Boston served as donor. Measured with immunoSEQ multiplex PCR; TCRdb has only the in-frame clones, and not every one. Of 350,000 to 450,000 clones listed, around 93% were seen once; the top ten hold over 1.5%. The sequence came from a person aged 18 to 59 who received the Ad26.COV2.S COVID-19 vaccine or a placebo. The sequencing here drew on peripheral blood, taken in a trial of Ad26.COV2.S vaccine versus placebo.

The CDR3 spells CASSSTGTGNTEAFF. Written as DNA, the CDR3 is TGTGCCAGCAGTTCCACCGGGACAGGGAACACTGAAGCTTTCTTT. The genes are TRBV6-5 and TRBJ1-1, with 8 bases fitting TRBD1. From germline, CDR1 is MNHEY and CDR2 SVGAGI. The CDR3 has 15 residues. Trimming cost V 4 bases and J 1 base; bases outside gene matches: 5.